These T cell receptor beta chains were read from a single sample in a study of T cell responses to AZD1222 COVID-19 vaccine. The table came from immunoSEQ multiplex PCR; TCRdb's copy has only in-frame clones and leaves some out. The data show 95,000 to 130,000 clones, 92% seen once. Material: peripheral blood, obtained 28 days after the second AZD1222 dose. Receptors originate from an adult who received the AZD1222 COVID-19 vaccine. Both conserved end residues are part of each CDR3. A D gene is named only where the DNA matches it firmly. Size tells how often a clone was seen (once, few, many) or the class of an expanded clone, and some rows leave it out.

size | J | D | V | CDR3 | DNA
. | TRBJ1-1 | . | TRBV2 | CASSDRDISTEAFF | TGTGCCAGCAGTGACCGGGACATATCCACTGAAGCTTTCTTT
. | TRBJ2-1 | . | TRBV7-3 | CASSFFPPGASSYNEQFF | TGTGCCAGCAGCTTTTTTCCCCCGGGTGCTAGCTCCTACAATGAGCAGTTCTTC
. | TRBJ1-4 | . | TRBV7-9 | CASSSRGRSTTLNEKLFF | TGTGCCAGCAGCTCCCGAGGACGTTCCACTACACTTAATGAAAAACTGTTTTTT
. | TRBJ1-2 | . | TRBV28 | CASSSERGYTF | TGTGCCAGCAGCAGCGAGAGAGGCTACACCTTC
. | TRBJ2-1 | TRBD1 | TRBV2 | CASSLGQGASYNEQFF | TGTGCCAGCAGCCTCGGACAGGGGGCCTCTTACAATGAGCAGTTCTTC
once | TRBJ2-3 | . | TRBV7-3 | CASSLIPSGDTQYF | TGTGCCAGCAGCTTAATTCCATCGGGGGATACGCAGTATTTT
. | TRBJ2-5 | TRBD2 | TRBV29-1 | CSVAIPGLAVQETQYF | TGCAGCGTAGCTATCCCGGGACTAGCGGTTCAAGAGACCCAGTACTTC
. | TRBJ2-3 | . | TRBV27 | CASSPVRASSTDTQYF | TGTGCCAGCAGCCCGGTTCGGGCTTCTAGCACAGATACGCAGTATTTT
. | TRBJ2-1 | . | TRBV7-8 | CASSTGLYYNEQFF | TGTGCCAGCAGCACCGGACTATACTACAATGAGCAGTTCTTC
. | TRBJ1-5 | . | TRBV21-1 | CASSPKDTYLQPQHF | TGTGCTAGCAGCCCAAAAGACACCTACTTACAGCCCCAGCATTTT